This TCR beta chain was sequenced during a study of T cells in Graves' hyperthyroidism and ophthalmopathy. Overall study: Peripheral blood was obtained at initial diagnosis, preceding any treatment.

Study results and limitations: Before onset, ophthalmopathy was predicted by the model a median around 6 months earlier.

This clonotype was detected a few times. Its target is unknown. The source material, RNA transcripts, was used to amplify TCR beta CDR3 regions. TCR CDR3 underwent first-round RT-PCR with the HTBI primer set. One entry per CDR3 protein, called by TCRdb with MiXCR from the multiplex PCR reads. This sample yields about 720,000 distinct CDR3 sequences, of which around 20% are seen a single time; around 15% belongs to the top ten. Reasons for excluding patients were uncontrolled infection, other autoimmune disease, pregnancy or lactation. Diagnoses rested on clinical symptoms, serum thyroxine and TRAb, thyroid ultrasound and orbital computed tomography. V lost 0 bases to trimming and J lost 10 bases, with 10 bases between them. The CDR3 extends over 13 amino acids. The germline V gene encodes CDR1 MGHRA and CDR2 YSYEKL.

This chain joins TRBV4-1 and TRBJ2-1, with no clear D. Specimen: blood. This receptor was obtained from a woman aged 45-65 years with Graves' hyperthyroidism that later progressed to Graves' ophthalmopathy. CDR3 bases: TGCGCCAGCAGCCAAGAGGGTGCCGGAGAGCAGTTCTTC. Translated: CASSQEGAGEQFF.